This T cell receptor (beta chain) originates from a study of cytomegalovirus exposure and HLA in healthy donors. Study observations and caveats: Most sequenced TCRs were rare (though some public TCRs occurred in many donors). The later analysis indicated that the majority of CMV-associated TCR beta chains appeared HLA-restricted.

Primers: 60 Vbeta forward and 13 Jbeta reverse. TCRdb keeps only in-frame clones here, not all; method: immunoSEQ multiplex PCR. The sample has 110,000 to 150,000 clones; about 80% are singletons. Comments on this clone: As yet, its antigen is unknown.

CDR1 and CDR2 from the germline V gene are LGHNA and YSLEER. The CDR3 loop spans 16 amino acids. V lost 3 bases and J lost 4, with 13 bases in between. The sequencing input was PBMCs. The rearrangement links TRBV4-3 to TRBJ1-6; a weak D match, TRBD1 (6 bases). This TCR derives from a woman in her twenties or thirties in good health and CMV-seronegative. CDR3: CASSHSGTPYNSPLHF. CDR3 DNA: TGCGCCAGCAGCCACTCCGGGACACCGTATAATTCACCCCTCCACTTT.